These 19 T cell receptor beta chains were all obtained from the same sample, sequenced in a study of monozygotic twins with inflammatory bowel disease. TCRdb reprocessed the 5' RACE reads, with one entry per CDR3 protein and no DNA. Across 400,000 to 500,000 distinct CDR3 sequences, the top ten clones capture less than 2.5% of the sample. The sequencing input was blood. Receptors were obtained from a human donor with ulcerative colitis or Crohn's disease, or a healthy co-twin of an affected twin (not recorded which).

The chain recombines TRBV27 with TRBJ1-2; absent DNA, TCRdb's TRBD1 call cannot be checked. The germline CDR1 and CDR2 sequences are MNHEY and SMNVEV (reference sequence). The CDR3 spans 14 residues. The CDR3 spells CASGYRETNYGYTF.

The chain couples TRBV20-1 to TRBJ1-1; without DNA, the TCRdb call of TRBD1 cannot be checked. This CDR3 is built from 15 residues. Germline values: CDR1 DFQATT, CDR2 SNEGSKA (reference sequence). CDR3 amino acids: CSARDRDRGIAEAFF.

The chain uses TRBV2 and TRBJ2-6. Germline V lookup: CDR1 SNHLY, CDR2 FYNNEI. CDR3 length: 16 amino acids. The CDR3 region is CASRDRLSSGANVLTF.

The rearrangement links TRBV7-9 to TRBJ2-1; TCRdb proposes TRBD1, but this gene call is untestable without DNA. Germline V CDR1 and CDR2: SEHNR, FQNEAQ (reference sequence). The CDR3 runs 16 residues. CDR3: CASSPYVLEGLNEQFF. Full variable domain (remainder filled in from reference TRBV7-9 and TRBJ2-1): DTGVSQNPRHKITKRGQNVTFRCDPISEHNRLYWYRQTLGQGPEFLTYFQNEAQLEKSRLLSDRFSAERPKGSFSTLEIQRTEQGDSAMYLCASSPYVLEGLNEQFFGPGTRLTVL.

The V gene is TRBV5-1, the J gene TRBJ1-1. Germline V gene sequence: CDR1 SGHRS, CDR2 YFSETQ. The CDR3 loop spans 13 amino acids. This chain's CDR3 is CASGFKVHTEAFF.

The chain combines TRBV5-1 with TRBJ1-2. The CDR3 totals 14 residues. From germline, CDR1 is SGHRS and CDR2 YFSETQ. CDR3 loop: CASSLNNRAYGYTF.

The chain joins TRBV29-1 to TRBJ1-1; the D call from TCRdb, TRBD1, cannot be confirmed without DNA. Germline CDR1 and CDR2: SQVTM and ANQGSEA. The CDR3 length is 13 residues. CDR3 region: CSVGGGYGTEAFF.

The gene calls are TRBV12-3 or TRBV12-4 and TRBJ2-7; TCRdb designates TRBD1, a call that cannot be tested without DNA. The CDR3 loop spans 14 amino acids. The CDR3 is CASKTAPSSYEQYF.

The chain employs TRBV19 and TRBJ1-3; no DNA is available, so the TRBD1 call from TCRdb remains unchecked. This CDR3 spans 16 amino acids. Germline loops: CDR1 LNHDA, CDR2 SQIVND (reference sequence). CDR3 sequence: CASSMSRGRSGNTIYF.

CDR3 amino acids: CSARGDRNTEAFF. V and J are TRBV20-1 and TRBJ1-1. Germline V CDR1 and CDR2: DFQATT, SNEGSKA (reference sequence). This CDR3 is 13 amino acids long.

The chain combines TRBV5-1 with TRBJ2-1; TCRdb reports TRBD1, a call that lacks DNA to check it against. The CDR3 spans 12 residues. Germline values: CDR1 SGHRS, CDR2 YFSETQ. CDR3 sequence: CASSWGGLREFF. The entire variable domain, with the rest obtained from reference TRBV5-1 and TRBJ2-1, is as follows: KAGVTQTPRYLIKTRGQQVTLSCSPISGHRSVSWYQQTPGQGLQFLFEYFSETQRNKGNFPGRFSGRQFSNSRSEMNVSTLELGDSALYLCASSWGGLREFFGPGTRLTVL.

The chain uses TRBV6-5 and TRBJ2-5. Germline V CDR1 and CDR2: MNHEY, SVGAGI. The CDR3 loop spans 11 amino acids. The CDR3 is CASTDLETQYF.

CDR3 loop: CASSPEVASGEQFF. V usage is TRBV7-2 and J usage is TRBJ2-1; TCRdb outputs TRBD2, but without DNA this stays unchecked. The CDR3 is 14 residues long. Germline CDR1 is SGHTA and CDR2 is FQGNSA.

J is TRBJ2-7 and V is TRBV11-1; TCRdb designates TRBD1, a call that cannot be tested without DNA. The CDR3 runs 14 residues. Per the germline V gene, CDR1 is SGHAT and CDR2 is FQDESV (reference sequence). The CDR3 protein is CASSFDRGVYEQYF.

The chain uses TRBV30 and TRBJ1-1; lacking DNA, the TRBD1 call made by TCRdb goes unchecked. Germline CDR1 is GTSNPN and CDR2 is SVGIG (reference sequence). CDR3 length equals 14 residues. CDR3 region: CAWSVRPLGTEAFF.

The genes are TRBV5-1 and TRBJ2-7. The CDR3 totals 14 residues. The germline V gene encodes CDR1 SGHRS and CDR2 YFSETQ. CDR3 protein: CASSDQTGTYEQYF.

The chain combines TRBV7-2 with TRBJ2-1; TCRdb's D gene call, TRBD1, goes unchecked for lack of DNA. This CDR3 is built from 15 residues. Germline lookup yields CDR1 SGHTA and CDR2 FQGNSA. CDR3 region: CASSRQGGSYNEQFF.

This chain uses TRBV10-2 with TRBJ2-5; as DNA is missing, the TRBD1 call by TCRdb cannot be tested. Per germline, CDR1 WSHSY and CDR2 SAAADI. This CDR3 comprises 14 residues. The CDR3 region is CASSEGQTTETQYF.

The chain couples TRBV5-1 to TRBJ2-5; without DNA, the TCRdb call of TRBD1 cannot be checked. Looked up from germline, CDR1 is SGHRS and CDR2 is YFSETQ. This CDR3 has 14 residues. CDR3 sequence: CASSTGQGPETQYF.